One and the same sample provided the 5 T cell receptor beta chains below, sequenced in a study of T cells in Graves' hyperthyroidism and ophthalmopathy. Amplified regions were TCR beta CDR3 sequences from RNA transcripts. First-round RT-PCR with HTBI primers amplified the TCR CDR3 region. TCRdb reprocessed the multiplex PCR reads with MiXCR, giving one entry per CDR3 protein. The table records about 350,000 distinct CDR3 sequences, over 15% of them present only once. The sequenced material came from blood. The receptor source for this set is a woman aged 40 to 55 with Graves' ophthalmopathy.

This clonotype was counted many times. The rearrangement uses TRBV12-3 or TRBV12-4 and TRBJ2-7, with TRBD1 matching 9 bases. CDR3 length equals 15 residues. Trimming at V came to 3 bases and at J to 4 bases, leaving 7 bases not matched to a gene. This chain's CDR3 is CASSFRDREGYEQYF. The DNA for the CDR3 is TGTGCCAGCAGTTTCCGGGACAGGGAGGGGTACGAGCAGTACTTC.

CDR3 protein: CASSAQTGSFATTGELFF. Here the CDR3 DNA reads TGTGCCAGCAGTGCTCAGACAGGGTCCTTCGCGACCACCGGGGAGCTGTTTTTT. This rearrangement joins TRBV6-4 to TRBJ2-2; the match to TRBD1 covers 7 bases. The length of the CDR3 is 18 residues. The V and J ends lost 4 bases and 4 bases, in that order; junction bases with no gene match: 15. Germline CDR1 reads MRHNA; CDR2 reads SNTAGT.

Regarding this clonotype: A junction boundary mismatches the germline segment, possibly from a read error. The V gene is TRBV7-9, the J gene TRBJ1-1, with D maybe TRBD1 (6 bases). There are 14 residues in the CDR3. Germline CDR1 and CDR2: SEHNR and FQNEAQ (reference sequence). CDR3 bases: TGTGCCAGCAGCTTAAGCGGACAGAACACTGGAGCTTTCTTT. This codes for CASSLSGQNTGAFF.

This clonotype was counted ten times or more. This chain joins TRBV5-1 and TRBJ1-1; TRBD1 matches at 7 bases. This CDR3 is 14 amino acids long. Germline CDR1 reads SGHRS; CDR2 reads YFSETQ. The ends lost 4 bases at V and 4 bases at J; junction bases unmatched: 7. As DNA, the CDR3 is TGCGCCAGCAGCCAATCCAGGGGGAGCACTGAAGCTTTCTTT. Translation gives CASSQSRGSTEAFF.

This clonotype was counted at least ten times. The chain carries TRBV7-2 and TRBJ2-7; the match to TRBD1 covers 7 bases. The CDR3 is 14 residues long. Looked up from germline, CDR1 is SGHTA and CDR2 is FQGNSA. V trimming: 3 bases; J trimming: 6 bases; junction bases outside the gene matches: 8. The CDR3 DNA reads TGTGCCAGCAGCTTTGACAGGGCATCTATCGAGCAGTACTTC. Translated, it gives CASSFDRASIEQYF.